Sequencing of this TCR beta chain was carried out in a study of blood T cell repertoires in COVID-19 (dated by TCRdb to about 2020). For context, the study as a whole: Samples covering the acute and convalescent phases of COVID-19 were provided by collaborators in the United States, Italy and Spain. The repertoires were released in a freely available public database meant as a resource for research on the immune response to SARS-CoV-2. A de-identified subject ID, COVID-19 status, age in years and sex were almost always included in the sample metadata. Where available, HLA class I and class II types were taken from metadata supplied by the sample provider and were not determined by assay-based typing. The dataset comprised deeply sampled blood TCRbeta repertoires from subjects exposed to, actively infected with, or recovered from COVID-19. The prospective study material was composed of cDNA or gDNA derived from T cells, B-cell-depleted T cells, or PBMCs. The samples were drawn from two sources: the first 160 participants of the ongoing ImmuneRACE study, and 1,254 subjects contributed by 6 global collaborators.

This clone was observed a few times. Its antigen specificity is not known. No base quality information exists; no much larger clone differs at one position. Each collaborating institution followed its own protocols to collect whole blood in K2EDTA tubes. For TCRbeta analysis, collaborator samples were shipped as frozen whole blood, as isolated PBMCs, or as DNA extracted from either sample type. The immunoSEQ Assay, a bias-controlled multiplex PCR, was used to amplify TCRbeta CDR3 regions from genomic DNA. In the paper's pipeline: The number of nucleated cells in each sample was estimated from the amplification of reference gene primers within the assay. Sequence reads were collapsed and filtered to measure the absolute abundance of every unique TCRbeta CDR3 rearrangement. For each sample, productive Simpson clonality was calculated by taking the square root of Simpson's diversity index across productive rearrangements. TCRdb carries this immuneACCESS record with in-frame sequences only. Its versions omit some clonotypes, under half of them owing to an unresolved V gene in the studies checked, with the rest unexplained. V and J calls and clone size are as listed in that table; D and trimming were resolved from the DNA. The sample yields fewer than 110,000 clones; about nine tenths were counted once. The ten largest clones represent roughly 6.6% of the sample.

The paper's findings and limits, for the study overall: How much clinical and demographic metadata was included differed by source and by participant, and the metadata was provided uncurated.

The germline V gene provides CDR1 MDHEN and CDR2 SYDVKM. The junction shows trimming of 5 bases on V and 0 bases on J, plus 7 bases between the germline ends. The CDR3 starts with the cysteine, ends with the phenylalanine, and has 14 residues. Kept here is only the CDR3 DNA, which spans 42 bases and is read in frame from base 1. The sequencing sample was made of peripheral blood. In this chain, TRBV28 is recombined with TRBJ1-4; TRBD1 is possibly the D segment (6 matching bases). This sequence originates from a man aged 50 to 59 with active or convalescent COVID-19. For the CDR3, the sequence is CASSPGATNEKLFF. In nucleotide form, the sequence is TGTGCCAGCAGTCCAGGGGCAACTAATGAAAAACTGTTTTTT.